This TCR beta chain was documented in a study of blood T cell repertoires in COVID-19 (dated by TCRdb to the early 2020s). For the study in its entirety: Samples covering the acute and convalescent phases of COVID-19 were provided by collaborators in the United States, Italy and Spain. The samples were drawn from two sources: the first 160 participants of the ongoing ImmuneRACE study, and 950 to 1,500 subjects contributed by 6 global collaborators. The prospective study material was composed of cDNA or gDNA derived from T cells, B-cell-depleted T cells, or PBMCs. Where HLA class I and class II types were available, the types were taken from metadata supplied by the sample provider, not from assay-based typing. The repertoires were made available in a free public database intended to serve as a resource for research on the immune response to SARS-CoV-2. Deeply sampled blood TCRbeta repertoires from subjects exposed to, actively infected with, or recovered from COVID-19 were included in the dataset. The sample metadata nearly always contained a de-identified subject ID, COVID-19 status, age in years and sex.

The collaborating institutions used their own protocols to collect whole blood in K2EDTA tubes. For TCRbeta analysis, collaborators shipped samples in one of three forms: frozen whole blood, isolated PBMCs, or DNA extracted from either of those sample types. The investigation overall reported the following: How much clinical and demographic metadata was included differed by source and by participant, and the metadata was provided uncurated.

CDR1 and CDR2 are read off the germline V gene as MNHEY and SVGEGT. V is reduced by 2 bases and J by 0 bases, leaving a spacing of 8 bases between them. The CDR3 holds 15 amino acids from the cysteine to the phenylalanine. Only CDR3 DNA remains: 45 bases, in frame from the first base. TCRbeta CDR3 regions were amplified from genomic DNA using the immunoSEQ Assay, a bias-controlled multiplex PCR. On the study's bioinformatics: The number of nucleated cells in each sample was estimated from the amplification of reference gene primers within the assay. Sequence reads were collapsed and filtered to measure the absolute abundance of every unique TCRbeta CDR3 rearrangement. For each sample, productive Simpson clonality was calculated as the square root of Simpson's diversity index over productive rearrangements. TCRdb's version of the immuneACCESS table is confined to in-frame rearrangements and falls short of the full clone set. An unresolved V gene accounts for under half of the shortfall where checked; the remainder is of unknown origin. From that table come the V and J calls and clone size; the DNA was used to work out D and trimming. The sample has about 120,000 clones on record, 85% of them singletons. Together, the top ten hold roughly a tenth of the sample.

Comment on this clone: The specificity of this receptor is unknown. Base qualities are not recorded, but no much larger clone differs from it by a single base.

The receptor was derived from an elderly man with acute or convalescent COVID-19. In this chain, TRBV6-2 or TRBV6-3 is recombined with TRBJ2-1, with a tentative D gene TRBD2 over 5 matching bases. Sequenced input: peripheral blood. The CDR3 sequence is CASSYLGSSYNEQFF. The nucleotide sequence is TGTGCCAGCAGTTACCTGGGGAGCTCCTACAATGAGCAGTTCTTC.